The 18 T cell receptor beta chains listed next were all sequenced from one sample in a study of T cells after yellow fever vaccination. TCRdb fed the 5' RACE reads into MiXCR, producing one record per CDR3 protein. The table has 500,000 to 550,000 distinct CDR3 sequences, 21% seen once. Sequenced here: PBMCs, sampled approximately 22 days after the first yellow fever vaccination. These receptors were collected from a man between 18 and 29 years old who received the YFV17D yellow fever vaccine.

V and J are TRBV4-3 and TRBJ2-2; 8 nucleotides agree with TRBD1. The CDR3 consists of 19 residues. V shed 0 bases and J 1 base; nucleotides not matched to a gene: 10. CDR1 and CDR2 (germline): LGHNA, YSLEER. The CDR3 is CASSQDPITGTGNTGELFF. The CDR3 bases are TGCGCCAGCAGCCAAGATCCGATAACCGGGACAGGGAACACCGGGGAGCTGTTTTTT.

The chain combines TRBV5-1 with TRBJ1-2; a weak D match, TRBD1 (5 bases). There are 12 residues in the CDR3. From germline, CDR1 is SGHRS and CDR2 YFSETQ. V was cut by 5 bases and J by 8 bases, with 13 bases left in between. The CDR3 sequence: CASSYSGLGYTF. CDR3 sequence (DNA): TGCGCCAGCAGTTACTCAGGGCTGGGCTACACCTTC.

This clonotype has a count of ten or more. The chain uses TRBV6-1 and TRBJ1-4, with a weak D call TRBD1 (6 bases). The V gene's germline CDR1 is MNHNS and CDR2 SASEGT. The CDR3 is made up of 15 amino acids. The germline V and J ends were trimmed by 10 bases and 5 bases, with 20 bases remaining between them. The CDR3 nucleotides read TGTGCCACGGGCTTGGGGGCGTATGACAATGAAAAACTGTTTTTT. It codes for CATGLGAYDNEKLFF.

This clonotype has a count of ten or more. CDR3 sequence (DNA): TGCGCCAGCAGCTTCTACAGGGGCTCCGAGCAGTACTTC. Its protein product is CASSFYRGSEQYF. The chain links TRBV5-1 to TRBJ2-7; 7 bases fit TRBD1. Germline V lookup: CDR1 SGHRS, CDR2 YFSETQ. CDR3 length: 13 amino acids. V dropped 2 bases and J dropped 6; count of bases not matched to a gene: 5.

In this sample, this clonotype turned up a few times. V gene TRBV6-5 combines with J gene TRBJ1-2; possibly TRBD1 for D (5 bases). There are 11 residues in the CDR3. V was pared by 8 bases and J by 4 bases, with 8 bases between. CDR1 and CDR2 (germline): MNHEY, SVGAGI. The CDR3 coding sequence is TGTGCCAGCCACGGGGCCTATGGCTACACCTTC. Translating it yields CASHGAYGYTF.

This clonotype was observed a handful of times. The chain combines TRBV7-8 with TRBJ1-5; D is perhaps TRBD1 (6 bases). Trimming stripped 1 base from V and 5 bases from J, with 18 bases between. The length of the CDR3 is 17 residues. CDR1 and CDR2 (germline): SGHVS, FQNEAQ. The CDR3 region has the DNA TGTGCCAGCAGCTTAGGGGGGCAGGGTAGCGGGCATCAGCCCCAGCATTTT. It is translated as CASSLGGQGSGHQPQHF.

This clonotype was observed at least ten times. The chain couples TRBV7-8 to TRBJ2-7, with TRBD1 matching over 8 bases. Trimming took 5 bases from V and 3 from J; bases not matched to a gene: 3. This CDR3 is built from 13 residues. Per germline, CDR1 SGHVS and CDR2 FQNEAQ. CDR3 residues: CASSQDRGYEQYF. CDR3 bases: TGTGCCAGCAGCCAAGACAGGGGCTACGAGCAGTACTTC.

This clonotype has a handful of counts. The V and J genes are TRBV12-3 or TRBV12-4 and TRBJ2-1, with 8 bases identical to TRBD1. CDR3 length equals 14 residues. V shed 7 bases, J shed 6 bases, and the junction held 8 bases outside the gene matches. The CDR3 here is CASNRDRRGNEQFF. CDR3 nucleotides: TGTGCCAGCAACCGGGACAGGCGAGGCAATGAGCAGTTCTTC.

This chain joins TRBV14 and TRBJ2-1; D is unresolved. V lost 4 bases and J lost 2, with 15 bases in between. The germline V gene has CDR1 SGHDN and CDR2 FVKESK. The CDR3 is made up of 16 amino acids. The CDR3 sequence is CASSRAAATTYNEQFF. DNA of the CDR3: TGTGCCAGCAGCCGAGCTGCAGCGACGACCTACAATGAGCAGTTCTTC.

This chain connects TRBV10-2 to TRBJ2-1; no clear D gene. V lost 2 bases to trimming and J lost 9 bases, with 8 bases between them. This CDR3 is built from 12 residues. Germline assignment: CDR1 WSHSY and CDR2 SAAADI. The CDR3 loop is CASSEALGEQFF. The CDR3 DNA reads TGCGCCAGCAGTGAGGCTCTCGGTGAGCAGTTCTTC.

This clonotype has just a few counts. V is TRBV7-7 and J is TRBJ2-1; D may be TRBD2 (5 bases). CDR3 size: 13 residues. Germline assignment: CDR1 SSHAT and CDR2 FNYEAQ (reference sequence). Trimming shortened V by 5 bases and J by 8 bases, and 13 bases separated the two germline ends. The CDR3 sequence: CASSRRQLDEQFF. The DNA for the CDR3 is TGTGCCAGCAGCAGGAGGCAGTTGGATGAGCAGTTCTTC.

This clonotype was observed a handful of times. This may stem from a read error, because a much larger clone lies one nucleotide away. The CDR3 DNA is TGTGCCAGCAGGGGACAGGGGGCCTACGAGCAGTACGTC. It translates to CASRGQGAYEQYV. The chain is built from TRBV28 and TRBJ2-7; 11 bases fit TRBD1. CDR1 is MDHEN, CDR2 SYDVKM, per germline. The CDR3 is 13 residues long. The V and J ends lost 6 bases and 2 bases, in that order; junction bases with no gene match: 0.

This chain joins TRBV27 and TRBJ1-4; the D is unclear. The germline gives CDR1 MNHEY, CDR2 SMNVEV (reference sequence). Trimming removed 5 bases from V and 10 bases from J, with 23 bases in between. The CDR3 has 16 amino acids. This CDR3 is CASSPPAGSGVGKLFF. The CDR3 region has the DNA TGTGCCAGCAGTCCACCTGCCGGGAGCGGGGTCGGAAAACTGTTTTTT.

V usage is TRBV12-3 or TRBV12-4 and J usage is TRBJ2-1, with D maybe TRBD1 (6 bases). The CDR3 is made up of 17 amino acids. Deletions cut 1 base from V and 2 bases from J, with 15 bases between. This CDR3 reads CASSLDYGTRPYNEQFF. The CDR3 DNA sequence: TGTGCCAGCAGTTTAGACTATGGGACAAGGCCCTACAATGAGCAGTTCTTC.

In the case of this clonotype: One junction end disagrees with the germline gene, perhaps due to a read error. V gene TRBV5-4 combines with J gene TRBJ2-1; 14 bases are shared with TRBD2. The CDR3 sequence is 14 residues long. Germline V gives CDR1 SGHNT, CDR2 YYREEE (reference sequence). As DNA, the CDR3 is TGTGCCATCAGCTGGGGACTAGCGGGGGAGGAGCAGTTCTTC. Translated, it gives CAISWGLAGEEQFF.

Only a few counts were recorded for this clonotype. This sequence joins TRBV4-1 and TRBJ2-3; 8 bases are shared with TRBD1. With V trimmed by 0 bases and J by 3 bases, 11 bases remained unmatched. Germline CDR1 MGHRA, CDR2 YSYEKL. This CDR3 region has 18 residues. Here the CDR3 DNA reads TGCGCCAGCAGCCAAGAAGTGTTGTGGGACAGGCCTACAGATACGCAGTATTTT. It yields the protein CASSQEVLWDRPTDTQYF.

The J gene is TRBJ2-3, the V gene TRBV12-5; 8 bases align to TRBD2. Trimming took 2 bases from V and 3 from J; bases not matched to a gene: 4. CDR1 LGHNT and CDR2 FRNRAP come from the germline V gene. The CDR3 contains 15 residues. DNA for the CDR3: TGTGCTAGTGGTTTGCCCGGGGGGGCGACAGATACGCAGTATTTT. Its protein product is CASGLPGGATDTQYF.

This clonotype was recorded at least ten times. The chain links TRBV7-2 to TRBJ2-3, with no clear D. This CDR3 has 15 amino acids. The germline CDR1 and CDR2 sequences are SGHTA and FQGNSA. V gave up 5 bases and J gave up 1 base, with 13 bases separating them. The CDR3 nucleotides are TGTGCCAGCAGCCCCATGGGCCTAGGCACAGATACGCAGTATTTT. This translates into CASSPMGLGTDTQYF.